The 8 T cell receptor beta chains in this list originate from one sample, sequenced in a study of T cells in Graves' hyperthyroidism and ophthalmopathy. TCR beta CDR3 regions were amplified from RNA. Carried out on the TCR CDR3, a first-round RT-PCR used the HTBI primer set. TCRdb called the multiplex PCR reads again in MiXCR, with one record for every CDR3 protein. The repertoire holds about 840,000 distinct CDR3 sequences, with about two fifths as singletons. What was sequenced was blood. The receptors were gathered from a man between 18 and 29 years old with Graves' hyperthyroidism.

This clonotype has only a few counts. This chain joins TRBV6-6 and TRBJ1-1; D is unclear. CDR3 length: 17 amino acids. Germline values: CDR1 MNHNY, CDR2 SVGAGI (reference sequence). Trimming cost V 8 bases and J 1 base, with 23 bases left between them. CDR3 residues: CASLKTVAGGRNTEAFF. CDR3 sequence (DNA): TGTGCCAGCCTCAAAACCGTGGCAGGTGGTAGGAACACTGAAGCTTTCTTT.

This clonotype was seen ten or more times. The V and J genes are TRBV29-1 and TRBJ2-2; no definite D call. This CDR3 contains 11 residues. The ends were cut back, 3 bases at V and 8 bases at J, with 7 bases in the middle. Germline V gives CDR1 SQVTM, CDR2 ANQGSEA. Here the CDR3 reads CSVEGPGELFF. The CDR3 nucleotides read TGCAGCGTTGAGGGCCCAGGGGAGCTGTTTTTT.

The chain carries TRBV20-1 and TRBJ2-7; a weak D match, TRBD2 (5 bases). V gave up 4 bases and J gave up 7 bases, with 26 bases separating them. The germline CDR1 and CDR2 sequences are DFQATT and SNEGSKA (reference sequence). This CDR3 is 16 amino acids long. CDR3 nucleotides: TGCAGTGCTATAAGGTCGGGCCTTATAGTGGGCGGGGAGCAGTACTTC. Residues: CSAIRSGLIVGGEQYF.

The gene calls are TRBV19 and TRBJ1-3; D remains unclear. CDR1 LNHDA and CDR2 SQIVND come from the germline V gene (reference sequence). Between the trimmed V and J ends, which lost 2 bases and 0 bases, there was a span of 8 bases. There are 15 residues in the CDR3. Written as DNA, the CDR3 is TGTGCCAGTAGTATAACGTCGAGCTCTGGAAACACCATATATTTT. Its translation is CASSITSSSGNTIYF.

CDR3 nucleotide sequence: TGTGCCAGCAGTTTATGGGGGGGGACCCAGTACTTC. Residues: CASSLWGGTQYF. V is TRBV28 and J is TRBJ2-5; tentative D call: TRBD2 (6 bases). The CDR3 is 12 amino acids. V was cut by 0 bases and J by 7 bases, with 6 bases left in between. Germline CDR1 is MDHEN and CDR2 is SYDVKM.

This clonotype appeared many times. The CDR3 reads CASSPLLTDGQEKLFF. CDR3 in DNA: TGTGCCAGCAGCCCCCTCTTGACCGACGGGCAGGAAAAACTGTTTTTT. V usage is TRBV7-9 and J usage is TRBJ1-4; D is undetermined. Germline V gives CDR1 SEHNR, CDR2 FQNEAQ (reference sequence). Trimming left V 5 bases short and J 8 bases short, with 21 bases between. This CDR3 comprises 16 residues.

This clonotype came up once. The chain links TRBV19 to TRBJ1-2, with 7 bases aligning to TRBD1. Germline lookup yields CDR1 LNHDA and CDR2 SQIVND (reference sequence). This CDR3 is 14 amino acids long. V lost 2 bases, J lost 10 bases, and 10 bases stayed unmatched. Here the CDR3 reads CASSIRGPEDFYTF. The CDR3, as DNA: TGTGCCAGTAGTATAAGGGGGCCCGAAGATTTCTACACCTTC.

This clonotype came up many times. V usage is TRBV6-5 and J usage is TRBJ2-5; D possibly corresponds to TRBD1 (6 bases). Germline V gives CDR1 MNHEY, CDR2 SVGAGI. V was trimmed by 7 bases and J by 0 bases, leaving 9 bases between them. There are 13 residues in the CDR3. CDR3 bases: TGTGCCAGCACAGGGGACCACCAAGAGACCCAGTACTTC. Translating gives CASTGDHQETQYF.